This is a list of T cell receptor beta chains from one sample in a study of shared clonotypes between healthy human individuals. Profiling relied on immunoSEQ multiplex PCR, and the TCRdb table lists in-frame clones only, not all of them. The data contain more than 2 million clones, 95% of them seen just once; the ten biggest clones take up 0.1% to 0.15%. Sequenced sample: naive CD4+ T cells sorted from blood. These receptors all stem from a man aged 18 to 29 in good health. Each CDR3 is given with its conserved first and last residue. The D gene is left open where the match is weak. Size values are once, few and many counts, or a class for expanded clones, and some rows have none.

clone size: -
D gene: -
J gene: TRBJ1-4
V gene: TRBV28
CDR3 DNA: TGTGCCAGCAGTAACTCCGAGGCTGGAAATGAAAAACTGTTTTTT
CDR3 protein: CASSNSEAGNEKLFF

clone size: -
D gene: -
J gene: TRBJ2-1
V gene: TRBV6-5
CDR3 DNA: TGTGCCAGCACCCCCCCGGGTGGCAATGAGCAGTTCTTC
CDR3 protein: CASTPPGGNEQFF

clone size: once
D gene: -
J gene: TRBJ2-6
V gene: TRBV10-2
CDR3 DNA: TGCGCCAGCAGTGCGTGGGGTTCCTCTGGGGCCAACGTCCTGACTTTC
CDR3 protein: CASSAWGSSGANVLTF

clone size: -
D gene: -
J gene: TRBJ1-5
V gene: TRBV7-2
CDR3 DNA: TGTGCCAGCAGCTCGGGGGGAAGGAGCAATCAGCCCCAGCATTTT
CDR3 protein: CASSSGGRSNQPQHF

clone size: -
D gene: -
J gene: TRBJ2-7
V gene: TRBV6-6
CDR3 DNA: TGTGCCAGCAGTTACCTCTCGGGCCCCTACGAGCAGTACTTC
CDR3 protein: CASSYLSGPYEQYF

clone size: -
D gene: -
J gene: TRBJ1-1
V gene: TRBV11-2
CDR3 DNA: TGTGCCAGCAGCTTATTCTCTTCTGGGACTGAAGCTTTCTTT
CDR3 protein: CASSLFSSGTEAFF

clone size: -
D gene: -
J gene: TRBJ2-5
V gene: TRBV11-2
CDR3 DNA: TGTGCCAGCAGCTTAGAGGTGGAGACCCAGTACTTC
CDR3 protein: CASSLEVETQYF

clone size: -
D gene: TRBD2
J gene: TRBJ2-3
V gene: TRBV9
CDR3 DNA: TGTGCCAGCAGCCCCCGACTAGCGGCCGATACGCAGTATTTT
CDR3 protein: CASSPRLAADTQYF

clone size: -
D gene: -
J gene: TRBJ2-3
V gene: TRBV9
CDR3 DNA: TGTGCCAGCAGCGTAGATCTAGTAAACTTGGCGGCGCAGTATTTT
CDR3 protein: CASSVDLVNLAAQYF

clone size: -
D gene: TRBD1
J gene: TRBJ2-6
V gene: TRBV14
CDR3 DNA: TGTGCCAGTAAACGGACAGGCCTTTTCTCTGGGGCCAACGTCCTGACTTTC
CDR3 protein: CASKRTGLFSGANVLTF

clone size: -
D gene: -
J gene: TRBJ1-1
V gene: TRBV6-5
CDR3 DNA: TGTGCCAGCAGCCGCGGTCCTGAAGCTTTCTTT
CDR3 protein: CASSRGPEAFF

clone size: -
D gene: -
J gene: TRBJ1-1
V gene: TRBV29-1
CDR3 DNA: TGCAGCGTTGTGGCATCTGTCAACACTGAAGCTTTCTTT
CDR3 protein: CSVVASVNTEAFF

clone size: once
D gene: TRBD1
J gene: TRBJ2-5
V gene: TRBV28
CDR3 DNA: TGTGCCAGCAGTTTCGGGACAGGGCTTATGGAGGAGACCCAGTACTTC
CDR3 protein: CASSFGTGLMEETQYF

clone size: -
D gene: -
J gene: TRBJ1-6
V gene: TRBV7-9
CDR3 DNA: TGTGCCAGCAGCCTTATTCGGGCCACAGGGTCCTATAATTCACCCCTCCACTTT
CDR3 protein: CASSLIRATGSYNSPLHF

clone size: once
D gene: -
J gene: TRBJ2-2
V gene: TRBV30
CDR3 DNA: TGTGCCTGGAGTTTCTTTTGGGGAAACACCGGGGAGCTGTTTTTT
CDR3 protein: CAWSFFWGNTGELFF

clone size: -
D gene: -
J gene: TRBJ1-4
V gene: TRBV27
CDR3 DNA: TGTGCCAGCAGTTTATTGGGGGCAGGAGAAAAACTGTTTTTT
CDR3 protein: CASSLLGAGEKLFF

clone size: once
D gene: -
J gene: TRBJ1-3
V gene: TRBV12-5
CDR3 DNA: TGTGCTAGTGCCAACATCGCAGGGGAGGCTGGAAACACCATATATTTT
CDR3 protein: CASANIAGEAGNTIYF

clone size: -
D gene: TRBD1
J gene: TRBJ1-5
V gene: TRBV10-2
CDR3 DNA: TGCGCCAGCGACCCGGGACAGGGGGACGTGGGCAATCAGCCCCAGCATTTT
CDR3 protein: CASDPGQGDVGNQPQHF

clone size: -
D gene: -
J gene: TRBJ2-5
V gene: TRBV7-9
CDR3 DNA: TGTGCCAGCACTAATAGGGGAGGAGAGACCCAGTACTTC
CDR3 protein: CASTNRGGETQYF

clone size: -
D gene: TRBD1
J gene: TRBJ1-3
V gene: TRBV5-1
CDR3 DNA: TGCGCCAGCAGCTTGGTGGCGACAGGGCTTCCTGGAAACACCATATATTTT
CDR3 protein: CASSLVATGLPGNTIYF

clone size: -
D gene: -
J gene: TRBJ2-3
V gene: TRBV2
CDR3 DNA: TGTGCCAGCAGTGGGTTAGCGAAGGGAACAGATACGCAGTATTTT
CDR3 protein: CASSGLAKGTDTQYF

clone size: -
D gene: -
J gene: TRBJ1-3
V gene: TRBV30
CDR3 DNA: TGTGCCTGGAGTAACGGACCTGGAAACACCATATATTTT
CDR3 protein: CAWSNGPGNTIYF

clone size: -
D gene: -
J gene: TRBJ2-3
V gene: TRBV30
CDR3 DNA: TGTGCCTGGAGTGCCAGGGCGTTGGGCACAGATACGCAGTATTTT
CDR3 protein: CAWSARALGTDTQYF

clone size: -
D gene: -
J gene: TRBJ2-7
V gene: TRBV2
CDR3 DNA: TGTGCCAGCACCAAAGGTCGGCTAGTAAGTGAGCAGTACTTC
CDR3 protein: CASTKGRLVSEQYF

clone size: -
D gene: -
J gene: TRBJ1-3
V gene: TRBV30
CDR3 DNA: TGTGCCTGGAGTCGGGAGAGGGGAAACACCATATATTTT
CDR3 protein: CAWSRERGNTIYF

clone size: -
D gene: -
J gene: TRBJ2-7
V gene: TRBV2
CDR3 DNA: TGTGCCAGCAGTGTCGACGACTCCTACGAGCAGTACTTC
CDR3 protein: CASSVDDSYEQYF

clone size: few
D gene: -
J gene: TRBJ2-5
V gene: TRBV10-3
CDR3 DNA: TGTGCCATCAGTACGGAAGCCGAGTCCCAGTACTTC
CDR3 protein: CAISTEAESQYF

clone size: -
D gene: -
J gene: TRBJ1-5
V gene: TRBV6-1
CDR3 DNA: TGTGCCAGCAGTGAACGGCGATATCAGCCCCAGCATTTT
CDR3 protein: CASSERRYQPQHF

clone size: -
D gene: TRBD1
J gene: TRBJ1-4
V gene: TRBV4-1
CDR3 DNA: TGCGCCAGCAGCCAAGCCCTGACAGGGTCAAATGAAAAACTGTTTTTT
CDR3 protein: CASSQALTGSNEKLFF

clone size: -
D gene: -
J gene: TRBJ2-7
V gene: TRBV5-1
CDR3 DNA: TGCGCCAGCAGCTTGGTACAGGGTGGCCACGAGCAGTACTTC
CDR3 protein: CASSLVQGGHEQYF

clone size: -
D gene: -
J gene: TRBJ2-4
V gene: TRBV7-9
CDR3 DNA: TGTGCCAGCAGCTCCCTAGGGGGAGCCAAAAACATTCAGTACTTC
CDR3 protein: CASSSLGGAKNIQYF

clone size: -
D gene: TRBD1
J gene: TRBJ1-1
V gene: TRBV10-1
CDR3 DNA: TGCGCCAGCAGTGAGACGGCAGGGGGAACTGAAGCTTTCTTT
CDR3 protein: CASSETAGGTEAFF

clone size: -
D gene: TRBD2
J gene: TRBJ2-7
V gene: TRBV5-1
CDR3 DNA: TGCGCCAGCACCCGGACTAGCGGGGCCTACGAGCAGTACTTC
CDR3 protein: CASTRTSGAYEQYF

clone size: -
D gene: -
J gene: TRBJ2-3
V gene: TRBV5-4
CDR3 DNA: TGTGCCAGCAGCCAACCCGGGTACGGTACGCAGTATTTT
CDR3 protein: CASSQPGYGTQYF

clone size: -
D gene: -
J gene: TRBJ1-6
V gene: TRBV7-9
CDR3 DNA: TGTGCCAGCAGCTTAGGCAGACCGACCGGGACCGCAAACGGTTCACCCCTCCACTTT
CDR3 protein: CASSLGRPTGTANGSPLHF

clone size: -
D gene: TRBD2
J gene: TRBJ2-7
V gene: TRBV7-9
CDR3 DNA: TGTGCCAGCAGCTCAGGACTAGCGGGGGTTGAGCAGTACTTC
CDR3 protein: CASSSGLAGVEQYF

clone size: -
D gene: -
J gene: TRBJ1-2
V gene: TRBV2
CDR3 DNA: TGTGCCAGCAGTGAAGCGCCGGGGTCGAACTATGGCTACACCTTC
CDR3 protein: CASSEAPGSNYGYTF

clone size: once
D gene: TRBD2
J gene: TRBJ2-5
V gene: TRBV5-1
CDR3 DNA: TGCGCCAGCAGCTCGGGACTAGCGGGGGCCACTCAAGAGACCCAGTACTTC
CDR3 protein: CASSSGLAGATQETQYF

clone size: once
D gene: -
J gene: TRBJ1-4
V gene: TRBV2
CDR3 DNA: TGTGCCAGCACTAGCGGGGGGACTTCTAATGAAAAACTGTTTTTT
CDR3 protein: CASTSGGTSNEKLFF

clone size: -
D gene: -
J gene: TRBJ2-7
V gene: TRBV5-1
CDR3 DNA: TGCGCCAGCAGCTTGAGGCCTAGTGCCGAGCTCTACGAGCAGTACTTC
CDR3 protein: CASSLRPSAELYEQYF

clone size: -
D gene: -
J gene: TRBJ1-6
V gene: TRBV30
CDR3 DNA: TGTGCCTGGAGTCAGGACTTCAATTCACCCCTCCACTTT
CDR3 protein: CAWSQDFNSPLHF

clone size: -
D gene: -
J gene: TRBJ1-5
V gene: TRBV4-3
CDR3 DNA: TGCGCCAGCAGCCAAGAACGCAATCAGCCCCAGCATTTT
CDR3 protein: CASSQERNQPQHF

clone size: -
D gene: -
J gene: TRBJ2-7
V gene: TRBV6-5
CDR3 DNA: TGTGCCAGCAGTACTGCGGGGGCCGGGTCCTACGAGCAGTACTTC
CDR3 protein: CASSTAGAGSYEQYF

clone size: -
D gene: -
J gene: TRBJ2-5
V gene: TRBV6-5
CDR3 DNA: TGTGCCAGCAGTTACTTCCCAGGGGCACAAGAGACCCAGTACTTC
CDR3 protein: CASSYFPGAQETQYF

clone size: -
D gene: -
J gene: TRBJ1-6
V gene: TRBV5-4
CDR3 DNA: TGTGCCAGCAGCCTAGGCGGGTTTAATTCACCCCTCCACTTT
CDR3 protein: CASSLGGFNSPLHF

clone size: -
D gene: -
J gene: TRBJ1-2
V gene: TRBV15
CDR3 DNA: TGTGCCACCAGCAGGTCGGGGTTCTATGGCTACACCTTC
CDR3 protein: CATSRSGFYGYTF

clone size: -
D gene: -
J gene: TRBJ1-1
V gene: TRBV5-1
CDR3 DNA: TGCGCCAGCAGCTTACCCACGATAAACACTGAAGCTTTCTTT
CDR3 protein: CASSLPTINTEAFF

clone size: -
D gene: -
J gene: TRBJ2-7
V gene: TRBV2
CDR3 DNA: TGTGCCAGCAGCGGTGGGGGGCCCCTCGAGCAGTACTTC
CDR3 protein: CASSGGGPLEQYF

clone size: -
D gene: TRBD1
J gene: TRBJ1-1
V gene: TRBV5-6
CDR3 DNA: TGTGCCAGCAGCTTGGCGACAGGGGGCCTCCCCCGTGGCACTGAAGCTTTCTTT
CDR3 protein: CASSLATGGLPRGTEAFF

clone size: -
D gene: TRBD1
J gene: TRBJ2-7
V gene: TRBV5-4
CDR3 DNA: TGTGCCAGCAGCCTTGACAGGGGGAACGACGAGCAGTACTTC
CDR3 protein: CASSLDRGNDEQYF

clone size: -
D gene: -
J gene: TRBJ1-2
V gene: TRBV27
CDR3 DNA: TGTGCCAGCAGACCCCCCGGACTGATAAACTATGGCTACACCTTC
CDR3 protein: CASRPPGLINYGYTF

clone size: once
D gene: -
J gene: TRBJ1-1
V gene: TRBV2
CDR3 DNA: TGTGCCAGCAGGCAGTTCACTGAAGCTTTCTTT
CDR3 protein: CASRQFTEAFF

clone size: once
D gene: TRBD1
J gene: TRBJ1-4
V gene: TRBV7-9
CDR3 DNA: TGTGCCAGCAGCTTAGGGCGGGGGGACAGTGAAAAACTGTTTTTT
CDR3 protein: CASSLGRGDSEKLFF

clone size: once
D gene: -
J gene: TRBJ1-2
V gene: TRBV6-1
CDR3 DNA: TGTGCCAGCAGTGAAGTGGGGGACTATGGCTACACCTTC
CDR3 protein: CASSEVGDYGYTF

clone size: -
D gene: -
J gene: TRBJ2-7
V gene: TRBV11-3
CDR3 DNA: TGTGCCAGCAGTGTCGGGCTAACCTACGAGCAGTACTTC
CDR3 protein: CASSVGLTYEQYF

clone size: -
D gene: TRBD2
J gene: TRBJ2-7
V gene: TRBV2
CDR3 DNA: TGTGCCAGCAAGGGCGGGGGATTCCCAAGGCAGTACTTC
CDR3 protein: CASKGGGFPRQYF

clone size: -
D gene: TRBD1
J gene: TRBJ1-5
V gene: TRBV5-4
CDR3 DNA: TGTGCCAGCAGCTTGGCAGGGGGGAATCAGCCCCAGCATTTT
CDR3 protein: CASSLAGGNQPQHF

clone size: -
D gene: -
J gene: TRBJ2-3
V gene: TRBV5-1
CDR3 DNA: TGCGCCAGCAGCTTGGGCGGGGTACCAGATACGCAGTATTTT
CDR3 protein: CASSLGGVPDTQYF

clone size: -
D gene: -
J gene: TRBJ1-4
V gene: TRBV19
CDR3 DNA: TGTGCCAGTAGTATAGGCGGGGGAGGTGAAAAACTGTTTTTT
CDR3 protein: CASSIGGGGEKLFF